This is a list of T cell receptor beta chains from one sample in a study of blood T cells in healthy people across ages. TCRdb fed the 5' RACE reads into MiXCR, producing one record per CDR3 protein. The sample lists 1.5 million to 2 million distinct CDR3 sequences, approximately 32% seen once, with 10% to 12% in the top ten. Sequences were obtained from blood. These receptors originate from a woman under 40 in good health. Each CDR3 is given with its conserved first and last residue. Fields, in order: V gene, clone size, J gene, D gene, CDR3 DNA, CDR3 protein. The D gene is left open where the match is weak. Only part of the rows carry a size: once, few, many, or a class if the clone is expanded.

>TRBV11-2|NA|TRBJ2-3|TRBD2
TGTGCCAGCAGCCTCTCCGGCGGACTAGCAAGGACGGATACGCAGTATTTT
CASSLSGGLARTDTQYF
>TRBV27|few|TRBJ1-6|NA
TGTGCCAGCAGGGTTCAGGGAAGAAATTCACCCCTCCACTTT
CASRVQGRNSPLHF
>TRBV3-1|few|TRBJ1-5|TRBD1
TGTGCCAGCAGCGAAGCGGGACAGTCGGCGCCCCAGCATTTT
CASSEAGQSAPQHF
>TRBV29-1|NA|TRBJ1-2|TRBD1
TGCAGCGTCCCTGGGGACAGGGGGACCTATGGCTACACCTTC
CSVPGDRGTYGYTF
>TRBV20-1|NA|TRBJ2-3|NA
TGCAGGGCTAGTGAGGGCAGGGGTACGCAGTATTTT
CRASEGRGTQYF
>TRBV10-3|few|TRBJ1-1|NA
TGTGCCATCACTACTCCCTCGGGGGGTGAAGCTTTCTTT
CAITTPSGGEAFF
>TRBV12-3/TRBV12-4|NA|TRBJ2-3|TRBD2
TGTGCCAGCAGTTTAGATGCTAGCGGAGGCCCCACAGATACGCAGTATTTT
CASSLDASGGPTDTQYF
>TRBV2|NA|TRBJ1-5|NA
TGTGCCAGCAGTGAAGGTCAGGGAAGGCAGCCCCAGCATTTT
CASSEGQGRQPQHF
>TRBV20-1|NA|TRBJ1-5|TRBD1
TGCAGTGCTAGTACAGGGGAGGCCAATCAGCCCCAGCATTTT
CSASTGEANQPQHF
>TRBV9|NA|TRBJ1-1|TRBD1
TGTGCCAGCGGTTCCAGGACAGGGTTGAGCACTGAAGCTTTCTTT
CASGSRTGLSTEAFF
>TRBV5-1|many|TRBJ2-5|NA
TGCGCCAGCAGCTTCGACCAAGAGACCCAGTACTTC
CASSFDQETQYF
>TRBV29-1|few|TRBJ2-7|TRBD1
TGCAGCGCCACGACAGGGGGCGCGGAGGAGCAGTACTTC
CSATTGGAEEQYF
>TRBV6-1|NA|TRBJ2-5|NA
TGTGCCAGCAGTGAAGGTGGCACGGCCTACCAAGAGACCCAGTACTTC
CASSEGGTAYQETQYF
>TRBV9|few|TRBJ2-1|TRBD2
TGTGCCAGCAGCGTAAATAAGGCAGCGGGAGGTCAGTCCTACAATGAGCAGTTCTTC
CASSVNKAAGGQSYNEQFF
>TRBV6-1|NA|TRBJ2-3|TRBD2
TGTGCCAGCAGTGGGGAGACTAGCGGGAACACAGATACGCAGTATTTT
CASSGETSGNTDTQYF
>TRBV29-1|many|TRBJ2-5|NA
TGCAGCGTTGAAAGTGTGCCCGTCGGAGAGACCCAGTACTTC
CSVESVPVGETQYF
>TRBV10-3|NA|TRBJ2-1|TRBD2
TGTGCCATCAGGAAAGAGCGGGGGGGAAACAATGAGCAGTTCTTC
CAIRKERGGNNEQFF
>TRBV7-2|NA|TRBJ2-1|NA
TGTGCCAGCAGCTCCCTACGCCGGGTTGGAGGCTACAATGAGCAGTTCTTC
CASSSLRRVGGYNEQFF
>TRBV15|few|TRBJ1-1|NA
TGTGCCACCAGTAGAGGGTGGGGGTCGAACACTGAAGCTTTCTTT
CATSRGWGSNTEAFF
>TRBV20-1|few|TRBJ2-7|TRBD2
TGCAGTGCTCCCCTAGCGGGGGGGGACTACGAGCAGTACTTC
CSAPLAGGDYEQYF
>TRBV19|NA|TRBJ2-7|NA
TGTGCCAGTAGTAAGGCGGGCAGGGGCCCCATCCCCTACGAGCAGTACTTC
CASSKAGRGPIPYEQYF
>TRBV9|many|TRBJ2-2|NA
TGTGCCAGCAGCTCCGGGACAACGAACACCGGGGAGCTGTTTTTT
CASSSGTTNTGELFF
>TRBV18|few|TRBJ2-7|NA
TGTGCCAGCTCACCAGCTCCCGTAGCGAGCGGGCGGTCCTCCTACGAGCAGTACTTC
CASSPAPVASGRSSYEQYF
>TRBV5-6|NA|TRBJ2-5|TRBD1
TGTGCCAGCAGCTCGGGACAGTCAGCGACCCAGTACTTC
CASSSGQSATQYF
>TRBV20-1|few|TRBJ2-5|NA
TGCAGTGCTAACACACCCAACCTGAGAAGGAAGGAGACCCAGTACTTC
CSANTPNLRRKETQYF
>TRBV5-5|NA|TRBJ2-7|NA
TGTGTCAGCAGCTCCCTGGATAGCGGATACGAGCAGTACTTC
CVSSSLDSGYEQYF
>TRBV20-1|many|TRBJ2-5|TRBD2
TGCAGTGCCCACAGGGGAGCGGGGGGGCAAGAGACCCAGTACTTC
CSAHRGAGGQETQYF
>TRBV12-3/TRBV12-4|few|TRBJ1-1|NA
NA
CASSSSWGTEAFF
>TRBV20-1|NA|TRBJ1-1|TRBD1
TGCAGTGCTAAAGCCCTCATTCCCGGGACAGGATTGAACACTGAAGCTTTCTTT
CSAKALIPGTGLNTEAFF
>TRBV6-1|few|TRBJ1-2|NA
TGTGCCAGCAGTGAACGCGCAGTCTATGGCTACACCTTC
CASSERAVYGYTF
>TRBV24-1|NA|TRBJ2-7|NA
TGTGCCACCAGTGGACGGGCCTCCTACGAGCAGTACTTC
CATSGRASYEQYF
>TRBV7-9|NA|TRBJ2-3|NA
TGTGCCAGCAGCTTAGGTCCTAGCCCCGGCACAGATACGCAGTATTTT
CASSLGPSPGTDTQYF
>TRBV5-1|many|TRBJ2-4|NA
TGCGCCAGCAGCTTGCCGAGGATTCAGTACTTC
CASSLPRIQYF
>TRBV24-1|few|TRBJ1-1|NA
TGTGCCACCAGTGATGGGGGGAACACTGAAGCTTTCTTT
CATSDGGNTEAFF
>TRBV18|NA|TRBJ1-5|NA
TGTGCCAGCTCACCAAACGCAGGGGTAGGACAGCCCCAGCATTTT
CASSPNAGVGQPQHF
>TRBV18|many|TRBJ2-3|NA
TGTGCCAGCAGTCCCAGGGCAGATACGCAGTATTTT
CASSPRADTQYF
>TRBV19|NA|TRBJ2-5|TRBD2
TGTGCCAGTAGTACCGGGACTACGGTGGAGACCCAGTACTTC
CASSTGTTVETQYF
>TRBV12-5|NA|TRBJ2-5|TRBD2
TGTGCTAGTGGTTTGGCTCTAGCGGGAGGCTGGGAGACCCAGTACTTC
CASGLALAGGWETQYF
>TRBV5-6|NA|TRBJ2-2|TRBD1
TGTGCCAGCAGCGGAGAACAGGGGATTTTCACCGGGGAGCTGTTTTTT
CASSGEQGIFTGELFF
>TRBV3-1|few|TRBJ2-7|TRBD1
TGTGCCAGCAGCCGATTGGGGACAGGGGAGGGATACGAGCAGTACTTC
CASSRLGTGEGYEQYF
>TRBV5-1|NA|TRBJ2-3|TRBD2
TGCGCCAGCAGCCCGAAACCCAGCGGGGGGTATGGCACAGATACGCAGTATTTT
CASSPKPSGGYGTDTQYF
>TRBV5-1|once|TRBJ2-7|NA
TGCGCCAGCAACTTGGTTTTGGGTTCCGAAACTTCCTACGAGCAGTACTTC
CASNLVLGSETSYEQYF
>TRBV27|NA|TRBJ2-6|TRBD1
TGTGCCAGCAGTGGGACAGGCCCCCCTGTGGCCAACGTCCTGACTTTC
CASSGTGPPVANVLTF
>TRBV5-6|NA|TRBJ2-7|NA
TGTGCCAGCAGCTTCAGAGGCCCTGAGGGACACGAGCAGTACTTC
CASSFRGPEGHEQYF
>TRBV20-1|NA|TRBJ2-7|TRBD2
TGCAGTGCTAGAGACCTACTAGCGGGAGACGAGCAGTACTTC
CSARDLLAGDEQYF
>TRBV3-1|NA|TRBJ1-2|NA
TGTGCCAGCAGCCAAGACATCGTTCGGCAGACGGAAGCTAACTATGGCTACACCTTC
CASSQDIVRQTEANYGYTF
>TRBV20-1|NA|TRBJ1-5|NA
TGCAGTGCTAGTCCCGGGGCTGGTCAGCCCCAGCATTTT
CSASPGAGQPQHF